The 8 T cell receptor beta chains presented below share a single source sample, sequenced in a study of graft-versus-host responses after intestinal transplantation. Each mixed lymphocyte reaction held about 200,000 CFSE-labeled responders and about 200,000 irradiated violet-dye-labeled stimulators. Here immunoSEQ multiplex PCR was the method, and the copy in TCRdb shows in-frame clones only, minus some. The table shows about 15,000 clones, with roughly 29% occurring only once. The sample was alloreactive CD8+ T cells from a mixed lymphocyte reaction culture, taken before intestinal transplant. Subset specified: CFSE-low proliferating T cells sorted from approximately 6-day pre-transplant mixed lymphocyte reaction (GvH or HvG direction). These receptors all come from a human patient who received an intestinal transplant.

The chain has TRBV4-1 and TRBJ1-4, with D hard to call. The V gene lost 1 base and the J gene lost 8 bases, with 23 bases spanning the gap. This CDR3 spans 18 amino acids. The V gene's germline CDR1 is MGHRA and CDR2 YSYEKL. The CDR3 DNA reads TGCGCCAGCAGCCAAGGCGTTTGGTCTTTCAGGAGTGGGGAAAAACTGTTTTTT. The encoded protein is CASSQGVWSFRSGEKLFF.

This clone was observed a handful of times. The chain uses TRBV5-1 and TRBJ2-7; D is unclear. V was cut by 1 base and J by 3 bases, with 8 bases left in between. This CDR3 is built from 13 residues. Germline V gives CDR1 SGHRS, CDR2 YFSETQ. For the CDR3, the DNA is TGCGCCAGCAGCTTGTTCAGAAGCTACGAGCAGTACTTC. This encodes CASSLFRSYEQYF. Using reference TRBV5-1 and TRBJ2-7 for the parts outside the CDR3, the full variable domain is KAGVTQTPRYLIKTRGQQVTLSCSPISGHRSVSWYQQTPGQGLQFLFEYFSETQRNKGNFPGRFSGRQFSNSRSEMNVSTLELGDSALYLCASSLFRSYEQYFGPGTRLTVT.

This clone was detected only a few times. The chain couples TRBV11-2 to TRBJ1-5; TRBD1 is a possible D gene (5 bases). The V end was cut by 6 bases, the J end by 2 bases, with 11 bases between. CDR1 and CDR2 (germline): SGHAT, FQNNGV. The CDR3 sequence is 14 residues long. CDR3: CASSLGGGNQPQHF. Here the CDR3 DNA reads TGTGCCAGCAGTTTGGGGGGGGGCAATCAGCCCCAGCATTTT.

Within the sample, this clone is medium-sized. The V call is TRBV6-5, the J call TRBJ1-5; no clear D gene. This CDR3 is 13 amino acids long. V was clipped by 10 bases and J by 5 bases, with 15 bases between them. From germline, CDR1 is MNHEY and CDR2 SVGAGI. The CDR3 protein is CATAENVYQPQHF. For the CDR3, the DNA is TGTGCCACCGCAGAGAACGTTTATCAGCCCCAGCATTTT.

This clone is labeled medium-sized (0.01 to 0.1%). The CDR3 DNA is TGTGCCATCAGCGCACGCACGAAGCTCCCGGGACAGTCTGGAAACACCATATATTTT. Protein: CAISARTKLPGQSGNTIYF. The genes are TRBV10-3 and TRBJ1-3; 7 nucleotides align to TRBD1. Trimming took 6 bases from V and 1 from J; bases not matched to a gene: 18. This CDR3 is built from 19 residues. The germline V gene encodes CDR1 ENHRY and CDR2 SYGVKD.

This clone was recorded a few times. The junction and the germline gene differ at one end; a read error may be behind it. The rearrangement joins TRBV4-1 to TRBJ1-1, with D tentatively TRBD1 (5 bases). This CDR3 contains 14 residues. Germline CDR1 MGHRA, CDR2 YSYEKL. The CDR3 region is CASSAGRGNTEAFF. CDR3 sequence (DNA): TGTGCCAGCAGCGCAGGGCGAGGCAACACTGAAGCTTTCTTT.

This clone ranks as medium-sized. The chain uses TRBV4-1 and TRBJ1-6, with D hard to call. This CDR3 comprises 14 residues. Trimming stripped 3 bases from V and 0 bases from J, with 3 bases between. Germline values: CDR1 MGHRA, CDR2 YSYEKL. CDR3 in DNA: TGCGCCAGCAGCCACAGCTCCTATAATTCACCCCTCCACTTT. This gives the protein CASSHSSYNSPLHF.

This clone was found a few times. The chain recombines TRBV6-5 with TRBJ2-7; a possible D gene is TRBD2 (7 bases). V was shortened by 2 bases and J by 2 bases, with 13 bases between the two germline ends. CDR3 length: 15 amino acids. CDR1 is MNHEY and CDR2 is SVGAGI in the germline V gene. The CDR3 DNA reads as TGTGCCAGCAGTTACCTTACAGGGACTACCTACGAGCAGTACTTC. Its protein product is CASSYLTGTTYEQYF.